This TCR beta chain was observed in a study of neurological immune-mediated disorders. Study-wide findings and caveats: Phylogenetic grouping put 18 of 34 multiple sclerosis patients' repertoires into one related-CDR3 cluster, a possible signature.

This clonotype was counted at least ten times. What it recognizes is unknown. A junction boundary mismatches the germline segment, possibly from a read error. Germline CDR1 and CDR2: DFQATT and SNEGSKA (reference sequence). The CDR3 sequence is 14 residues long. With 10-nucleotide random UMIs, 5'RACE was used to make the cDNA. TCRdb used MiXCR to reprocess the 5' RACE reads, holding one entry per CDR3 protein. The repertoire has about 66,000 distinct CDR3 sequences, roughly 4.5% of them found once; the top ten carry 6.5% to 7.5%. Sequenced input: PBMCs. The clonotype originates from a young man with multiple sclerosis. The chain carries TRBV20-1 and TRBJ1-5; no clear D. Here the CDR3 DNA reads TGCAGTGCTAGCTGGCCTCTAGGCAATCAGCCCCAGAATTTT. It is translated as CSASWPLGNQPQNF.